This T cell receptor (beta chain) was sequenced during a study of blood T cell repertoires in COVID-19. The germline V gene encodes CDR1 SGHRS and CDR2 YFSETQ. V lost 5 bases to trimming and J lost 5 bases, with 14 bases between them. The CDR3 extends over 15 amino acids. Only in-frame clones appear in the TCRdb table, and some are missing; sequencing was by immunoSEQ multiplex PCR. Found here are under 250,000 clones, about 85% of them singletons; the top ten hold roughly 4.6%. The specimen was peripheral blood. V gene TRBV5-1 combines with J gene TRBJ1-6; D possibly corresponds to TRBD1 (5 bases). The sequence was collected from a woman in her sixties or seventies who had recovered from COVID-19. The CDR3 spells CASRPDPGNNSPLHF. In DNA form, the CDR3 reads TGCGCCAGCAGGCCCGACCCAGGGAATAATTCACCCCTCCACTTT.